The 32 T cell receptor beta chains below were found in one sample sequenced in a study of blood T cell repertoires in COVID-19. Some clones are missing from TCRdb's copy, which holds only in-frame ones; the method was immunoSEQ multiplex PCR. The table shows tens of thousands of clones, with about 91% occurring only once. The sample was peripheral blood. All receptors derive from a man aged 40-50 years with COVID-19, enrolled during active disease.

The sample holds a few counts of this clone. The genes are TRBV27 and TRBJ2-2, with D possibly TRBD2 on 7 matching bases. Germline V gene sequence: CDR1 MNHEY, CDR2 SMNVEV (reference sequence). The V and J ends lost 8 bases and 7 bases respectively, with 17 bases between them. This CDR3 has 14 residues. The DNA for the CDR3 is TGTGCCAGCTCCGGGGGGCGCTTGGACGGGGAGCTGTTTTTT. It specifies CASSGGRLDGELFF.

Written as DNA, the CDR3 is TGTGCCAGCATTGCAGGGTCGGACGAGCAGTACTTC. It yields the protein CASIAGSDEQYF. The J gene is TRBJ2-7, the V gene TRBV2, with a tentative D call TRBD1 (5 bases). This CDR3 spans 12 amino acids. Trimming cost V 7 bases and J 5 bases, with 12 bases left between them. Germline CDR1 and CDR2: SNHLY and FYNNEI.

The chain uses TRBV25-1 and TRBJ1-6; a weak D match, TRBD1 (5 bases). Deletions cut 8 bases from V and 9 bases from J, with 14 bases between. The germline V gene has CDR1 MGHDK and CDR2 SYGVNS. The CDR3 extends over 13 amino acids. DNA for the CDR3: TGTGCCAGCGTTGCAGGGTTGGGTTCACCCCTCCACTTT. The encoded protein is CASVAGLGSPLHF.

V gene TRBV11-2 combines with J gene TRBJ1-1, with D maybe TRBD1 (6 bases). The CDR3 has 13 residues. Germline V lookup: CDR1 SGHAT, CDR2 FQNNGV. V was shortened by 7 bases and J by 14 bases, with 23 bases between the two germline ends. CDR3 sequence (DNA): TGTGCCAGCACGGTCTCGAAGTTACAGGGAGTATTCTTT. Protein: CASTVSKLQGVFF.

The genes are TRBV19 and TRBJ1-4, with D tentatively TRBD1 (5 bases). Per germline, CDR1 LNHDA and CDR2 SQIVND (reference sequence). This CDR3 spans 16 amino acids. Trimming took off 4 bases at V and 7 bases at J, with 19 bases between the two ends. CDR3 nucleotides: TGTGCCAGTAGTACCCGATCCTTGGGTACAGGTGAAAAACTGTTTTTT. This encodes CASSTRSLGTGEKLFF. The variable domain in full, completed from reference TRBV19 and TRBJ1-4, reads DGGITQSPKYLFRKEGQNVTLSCEQNLNHDAMYWYRQDPGQGLRLIYYSQIVNDFQKGDIAEGYSVSREKKESFPLTVTSAQKNPTAFYLCASSTRSLGTGEKLFFGSGTQLSVL.

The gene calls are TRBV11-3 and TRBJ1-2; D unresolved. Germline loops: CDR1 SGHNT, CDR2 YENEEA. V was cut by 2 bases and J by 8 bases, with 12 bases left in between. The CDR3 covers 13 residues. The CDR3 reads CASSLSSLGGYTF. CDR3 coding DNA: TGTGCCAGCAGCTTAAGTTCCCTCGGGGGCTACACCTTC. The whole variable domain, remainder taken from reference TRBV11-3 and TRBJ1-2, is EAGVVQSPRYKIIEKKQPVAFWCNPISGHNTLYWYLQNLGQGPELLIRYENEEAVDDSQLPKDRFSAERLKGVDSTLKIQPAELGDSAVYLCASSLSSLGGYTFGSGTRLTVV.

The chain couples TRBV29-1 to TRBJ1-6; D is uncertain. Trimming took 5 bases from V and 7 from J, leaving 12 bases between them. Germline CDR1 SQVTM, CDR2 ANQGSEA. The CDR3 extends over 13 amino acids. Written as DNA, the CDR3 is TGCAGCGTTCGGAAAGGAGGGAATTCACCCCTCCACTTT. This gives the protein CSVRKGGNSPLHF.

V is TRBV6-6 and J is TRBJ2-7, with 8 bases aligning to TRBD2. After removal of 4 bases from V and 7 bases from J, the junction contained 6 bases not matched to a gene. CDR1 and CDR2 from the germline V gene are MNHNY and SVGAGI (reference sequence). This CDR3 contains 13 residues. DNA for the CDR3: TGTGCCAGCAGTTTGTCCGGGGGGGGTGAGCAGTACTTC. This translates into CASSLSGGGEQYF.

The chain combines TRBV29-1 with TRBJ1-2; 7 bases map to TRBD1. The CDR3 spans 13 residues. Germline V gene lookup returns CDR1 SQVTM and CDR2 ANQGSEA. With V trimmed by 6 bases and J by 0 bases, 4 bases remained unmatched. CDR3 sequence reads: CSVHRGANYGYTF. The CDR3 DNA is TGCAGCGTCCACAGGGGCGCTAACTATGGCTACACCTTC.

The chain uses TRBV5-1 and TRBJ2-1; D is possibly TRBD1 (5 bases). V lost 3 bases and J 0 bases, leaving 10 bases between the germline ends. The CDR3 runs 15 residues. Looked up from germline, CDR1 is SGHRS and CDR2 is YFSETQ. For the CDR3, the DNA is TGCGCCAGCAGCTACGAGACAGCCTCCTACAATGAGCAGTTCTTC. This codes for CASSYETASYNEQFF.

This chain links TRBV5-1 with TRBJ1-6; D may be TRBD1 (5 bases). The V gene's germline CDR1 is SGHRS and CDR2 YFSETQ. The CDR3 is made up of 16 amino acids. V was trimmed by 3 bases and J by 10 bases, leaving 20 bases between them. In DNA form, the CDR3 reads TGCGCCAGCAGCTCGCGAGGAACAGGCGTAGACTCACCCCTCCACTTT. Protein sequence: CASSSRGTGVDSPLHF.

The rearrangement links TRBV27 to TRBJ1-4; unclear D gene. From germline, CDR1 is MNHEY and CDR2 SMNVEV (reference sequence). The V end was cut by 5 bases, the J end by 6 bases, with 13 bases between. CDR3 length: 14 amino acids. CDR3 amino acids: CASSEVGLDEKLFF. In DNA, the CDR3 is TGTGCCAGCAGTGAAGTGGGCCTGGATGAAAAACTGTTTTTT.

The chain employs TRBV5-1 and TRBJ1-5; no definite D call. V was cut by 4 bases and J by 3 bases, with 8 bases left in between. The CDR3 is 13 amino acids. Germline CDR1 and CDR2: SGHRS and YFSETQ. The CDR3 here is CASSPGDNQPQHF. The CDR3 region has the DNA TGCGCCAGCAGCCCCGGAGACAATCAGCCCCAGCATTTT. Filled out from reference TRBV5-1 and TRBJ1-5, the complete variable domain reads KAGVTQTPRYLIKTRGQQVTLSCSPISGHRSVSWYQQTPGQGLQFLFEYFSETQRNKGNFPGRFSGRQFSNSRSEMNVSTLELGDSALYLCASSPGDNQPQHFGDGTRLSIL.

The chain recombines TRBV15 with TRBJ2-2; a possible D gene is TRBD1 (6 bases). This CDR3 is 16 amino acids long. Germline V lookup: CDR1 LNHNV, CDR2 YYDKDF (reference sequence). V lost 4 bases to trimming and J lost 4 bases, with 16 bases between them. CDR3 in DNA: TGTGCCACCAGCAAAGGACAGCTAGGTCTCACCGGGGAGCTGTTTTTT. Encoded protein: CATSKGQLGLTGELFF.

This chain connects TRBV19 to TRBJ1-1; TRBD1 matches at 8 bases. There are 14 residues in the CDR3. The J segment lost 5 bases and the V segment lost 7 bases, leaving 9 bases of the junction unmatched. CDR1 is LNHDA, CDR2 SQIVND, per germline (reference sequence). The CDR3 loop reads CASTQQGASTEAFF. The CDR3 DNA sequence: TGTGCCAGTACCCAGCAGGGGGCCAGTACTGAAGCTTTCTTT.

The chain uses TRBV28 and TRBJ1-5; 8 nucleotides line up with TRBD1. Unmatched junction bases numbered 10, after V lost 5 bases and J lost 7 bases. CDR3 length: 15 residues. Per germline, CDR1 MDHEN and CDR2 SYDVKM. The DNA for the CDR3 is TGTGCCAGCAGTGAGCGCAGGGGGCTCGGCCAGCCCCAGCATTTT. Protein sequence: CASSERRGLGQPQHF.

CDR3 amino acids: CASSLDYRGSTNEKLFF. In DNA form, the CDR3 reads TGTGCCAGCAGCTTAGACTACAGGGGCTCAACTAATGAAAAACTGTTTTTT. The rearrangement uses TRBV7-6 and TRBJ1-4; 7 bases match TRBD1. The CDR3 is 17 residues long. CDR1 SGHVS and CDR2 FNYEAQ come from the germline V gene. The V segment lost 1 base and the J segment 0 bases; nucleotides outside the gene matches: 5.

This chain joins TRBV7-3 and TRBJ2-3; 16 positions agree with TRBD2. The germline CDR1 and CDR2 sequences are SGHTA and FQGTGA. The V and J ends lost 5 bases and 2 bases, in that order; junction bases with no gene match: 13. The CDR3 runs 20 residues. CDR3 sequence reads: CASSAAAGTSGRADTDTQYF. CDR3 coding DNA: TGTGCCAGCAGCGCCGCCGCCGGGACTAGCGGGAGGGCCGACACAGATACGCAGTATTTT.

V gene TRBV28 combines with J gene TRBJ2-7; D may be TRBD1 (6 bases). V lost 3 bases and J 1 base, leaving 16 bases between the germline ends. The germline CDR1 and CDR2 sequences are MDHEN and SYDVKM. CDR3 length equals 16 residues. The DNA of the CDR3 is TGTGCCAGCAGTTTCCGGGACATAGGGGGTTCCTACGAGCAGTACTTC. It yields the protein CASSFRDIGGSYEQYF.

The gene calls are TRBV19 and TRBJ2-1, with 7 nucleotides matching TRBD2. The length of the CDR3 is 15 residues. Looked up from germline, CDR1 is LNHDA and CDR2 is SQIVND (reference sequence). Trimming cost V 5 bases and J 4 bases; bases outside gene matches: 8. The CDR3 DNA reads TGTGCCAGTAGTTCCCGGGGGGTCACGTACAATGAGCAGTTCTTC. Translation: CASSSRGVTYNEQFF.

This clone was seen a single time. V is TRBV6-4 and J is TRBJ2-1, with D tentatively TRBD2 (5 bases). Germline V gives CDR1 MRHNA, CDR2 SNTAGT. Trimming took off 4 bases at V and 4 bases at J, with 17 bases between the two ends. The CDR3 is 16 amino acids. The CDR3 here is CASSARRSVPYNEQFF. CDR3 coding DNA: TGTGCCAGCAGTGCTCGGCGTAGCGTTCCTTACAATGAGCAGTTCTTC.

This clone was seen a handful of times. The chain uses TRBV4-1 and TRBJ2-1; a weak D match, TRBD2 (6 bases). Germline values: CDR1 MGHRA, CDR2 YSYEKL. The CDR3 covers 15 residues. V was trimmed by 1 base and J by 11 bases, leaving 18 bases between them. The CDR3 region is CASSQGPGALSKQFF. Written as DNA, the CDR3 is TGCGCCAGCAGCCAAGGACCGGGAGCACTCTCCAAGCAGTTCTTC.

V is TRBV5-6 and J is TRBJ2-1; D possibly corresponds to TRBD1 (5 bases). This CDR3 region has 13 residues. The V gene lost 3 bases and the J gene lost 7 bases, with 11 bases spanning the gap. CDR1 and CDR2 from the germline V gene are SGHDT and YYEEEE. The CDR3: CASSYYQGNEQFF. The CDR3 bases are TGTGCCAGCAGCTATTACCAGGGTAATGAGCAGTTCTTC.

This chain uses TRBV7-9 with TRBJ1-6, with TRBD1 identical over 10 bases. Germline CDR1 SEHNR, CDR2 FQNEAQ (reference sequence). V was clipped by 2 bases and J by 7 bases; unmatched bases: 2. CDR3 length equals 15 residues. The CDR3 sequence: CASSLTDRGNSPLHF. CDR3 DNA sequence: TGTGCCAGCAGCTTAACGGACAGGGGGAATTCACCCCTCCACTTT. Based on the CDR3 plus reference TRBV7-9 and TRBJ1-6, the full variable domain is DTGVSQNPRHKITKRGQNVTFRCDPISEHNRLYWYRQTLGQGPEFLTYFQNEAQLEKSRLLSDRFSAERPKGSFSTLEIQRTEQGDSAMYLCASSLTDRGNSPLHFGNGTRLTVT.

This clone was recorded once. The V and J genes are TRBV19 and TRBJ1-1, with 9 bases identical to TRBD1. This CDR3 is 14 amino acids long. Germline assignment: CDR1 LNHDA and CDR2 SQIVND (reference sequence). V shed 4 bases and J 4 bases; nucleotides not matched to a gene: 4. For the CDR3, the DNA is TGTGCCAGTAGTAGGGACAGGGTAAGCACTGAAGCTTTCTTT. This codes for CASSRDRVSTEAFF.

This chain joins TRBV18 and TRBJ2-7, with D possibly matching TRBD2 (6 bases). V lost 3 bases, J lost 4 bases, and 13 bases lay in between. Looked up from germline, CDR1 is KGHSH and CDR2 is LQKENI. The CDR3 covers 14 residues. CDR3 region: CASSPPGLIYEQYF. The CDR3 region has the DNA TGTGCCAGCTCACCCCCGGGACTTATTTACGAGCAGTACTTC.

CDR3 region: CASSTETGGEQYF. The CDR3 DNA reads TGTGCCAGCAGCACCGAAACGGGGGGAGAGCAGTACTTC. The chain employs TRBV9 and TRBJ2-7; 7 positions agree with TRBD2. Germline V gene lookup returns CDR1 SGDLS and CDR2 YYNGEE. The J segment lost 7 bases and the V segment lost 4 bases, leaving 8 bases of the junction unmatched. CDR3 length: 13 residues. Full variable domain (outside the CDR3, taken from reference TRBV9 and TRBJ2-7): DSGVTQTPKHLITATGQRVTLRCSPRSGDLSVYWYQQSLDQGLQFLIQYYNGEERAKGNILERFSAQQFPDLHSELNLSSLELGDSALYFCASSTETGGEQYFGPGTRLTVT.

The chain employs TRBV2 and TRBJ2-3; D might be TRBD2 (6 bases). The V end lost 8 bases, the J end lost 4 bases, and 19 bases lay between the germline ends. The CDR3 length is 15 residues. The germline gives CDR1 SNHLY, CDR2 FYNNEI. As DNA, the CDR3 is TGTGCCAGCCTACTAGTTACGGGACTGTCAGATACGCAGTATTTT. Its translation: CASLLVTGLSDTQYF. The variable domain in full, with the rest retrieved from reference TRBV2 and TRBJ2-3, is EPEVTQTPSHQVTQMGQEVILRCVPISNHLYFYWYRQILGQKVEFLVSFYNNEISEKSEIFDDQFSVERPDGSNFTLKIRSTKLEDSAMYFCASLLVTGLSDTQYFGPGTRLTVL.

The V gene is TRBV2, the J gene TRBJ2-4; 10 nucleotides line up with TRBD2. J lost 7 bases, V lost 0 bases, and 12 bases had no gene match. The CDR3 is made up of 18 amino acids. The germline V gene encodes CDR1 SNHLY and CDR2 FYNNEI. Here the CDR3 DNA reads TGTGCCAGCAGTGAAGCTCCAGCGGGAGGGCAGCTATATAACATTCAGTACTTC. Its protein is CASSEAPAGGQLYNIQYF. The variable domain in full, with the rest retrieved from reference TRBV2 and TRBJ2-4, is EPEVTQTPSHQVTQMGQEVILRCVPISNHLYFYWYRQILGQKVEFLVSFYNNEISEKSEIFDDQFSVERPDGSNFTLKIRSTKLEDSAMYFCASSEAPAGGQLYNIQYFGAGTRLSVL.

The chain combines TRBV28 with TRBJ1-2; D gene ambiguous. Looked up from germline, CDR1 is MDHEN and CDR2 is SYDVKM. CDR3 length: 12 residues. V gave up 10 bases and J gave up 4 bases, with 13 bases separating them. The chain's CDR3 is CATIDTLYGYTF. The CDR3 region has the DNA TGTGCCACCATAGACACCCTCTATGGCTACACCTTC.

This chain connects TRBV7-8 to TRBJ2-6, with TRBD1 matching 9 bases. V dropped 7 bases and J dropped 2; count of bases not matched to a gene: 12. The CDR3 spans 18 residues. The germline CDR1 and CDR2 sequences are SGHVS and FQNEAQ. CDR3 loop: CASTKRGQGTTGANVLTF. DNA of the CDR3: TGTGCCAGCACTAAAAGGGGACAGGGAACAACTGGGGCCAACGTCCTGACTTTC.

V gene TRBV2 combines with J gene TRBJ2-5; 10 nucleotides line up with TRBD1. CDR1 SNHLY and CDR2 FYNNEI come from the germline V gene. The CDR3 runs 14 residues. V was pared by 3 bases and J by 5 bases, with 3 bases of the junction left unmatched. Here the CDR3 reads CASSEDRGEETQYF. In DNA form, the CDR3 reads TGTGCCAGCAGTGAGGACAGGGGGGAGGAGACCCAGTACTTC.